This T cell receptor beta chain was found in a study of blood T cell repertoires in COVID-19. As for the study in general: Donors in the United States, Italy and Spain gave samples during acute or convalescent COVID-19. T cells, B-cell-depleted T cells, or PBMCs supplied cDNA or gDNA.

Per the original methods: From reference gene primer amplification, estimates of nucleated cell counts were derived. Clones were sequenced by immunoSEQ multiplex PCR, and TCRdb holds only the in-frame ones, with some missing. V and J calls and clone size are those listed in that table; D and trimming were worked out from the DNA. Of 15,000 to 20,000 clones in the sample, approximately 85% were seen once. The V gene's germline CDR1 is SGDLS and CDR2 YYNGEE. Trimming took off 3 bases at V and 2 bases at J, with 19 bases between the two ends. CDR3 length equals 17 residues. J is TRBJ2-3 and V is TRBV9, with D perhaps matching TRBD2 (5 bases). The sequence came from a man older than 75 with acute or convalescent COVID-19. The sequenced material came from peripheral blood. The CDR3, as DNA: TGTGCCAGCAGCGCCGTTCCGCGGACGAGGGCCACAGATACGCAGTATTTT. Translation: CASSAVPRTRATDTQYF.